The sequence of this T cell receptor (beta chain) was determined in a study of T cells in Graves' hyperthyroidism and ophthalmopathy. For the study at large: Upon initial diagnosis and before any treatment, peripheral blood was collected.

Study conclusions and caveats: Most clonotypes expanded in the thyroid (above 0.001) were also present in blood.

This clonotype was seen a few times. Antigen specificity is unknown. Trimming cost V 6 bases and J 6 bases, with 12 bases left between them. Germline CDR1 MNHNS, CDR2 SASEGT. This CDR3 region has 13 residues. Disease duration under 2 months; hyperthyroidism patients were aged 18 to 65. Exclusion criteria comprised uncontrolled infection, other autoimmune disease, pregnancy or lactation. The source material, RNA transcripts, was used to amplify TCR beta CDR3 regions. A first-round RT-PCR of the TCR CDR3 used the HTBI primer set. TCRdb reprocessed the multiplex PCR reads via MiXCR and lists one record per CDR3 protein. The table lists about 560,000 distinct CDR3 sequences, less than 20% of them singletons.

Material for sequencing was blood. This clonotype originated in a woman aged 30 to 39 with Graves' hyperthyroidism. The chain recombines TRBV6-1 with TRBJ2-1, with a tentative D call TRBD1 (5 bases). CDR3 coding DNA: TGTGCCAGCAGATCAGGGTTTGGCAATGAGCAGTTCTTC. Protein sequence: CASRSGFGNEQFF.